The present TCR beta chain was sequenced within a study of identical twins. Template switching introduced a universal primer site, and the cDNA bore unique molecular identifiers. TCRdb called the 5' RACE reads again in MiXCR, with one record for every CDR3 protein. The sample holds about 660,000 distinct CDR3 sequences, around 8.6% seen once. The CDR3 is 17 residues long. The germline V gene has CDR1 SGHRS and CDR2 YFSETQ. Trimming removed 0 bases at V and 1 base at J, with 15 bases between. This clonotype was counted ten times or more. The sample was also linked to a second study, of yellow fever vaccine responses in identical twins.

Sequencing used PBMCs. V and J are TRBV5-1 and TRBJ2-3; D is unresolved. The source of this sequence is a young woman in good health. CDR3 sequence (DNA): TGCGCCAGCAGCTTGGCCCGATGGAGTGGGGGCACAGATACGCAGTATTTT. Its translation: CASSLARWSGGTDTQYF.